This T cell receptor beta chain was identified in a study of T cell responses to AZD1222 COVID-19 vaccine. Across the whole study: Second-dose timings of about 4 or about 12 weeks were pooled.

Repertoires were generated with immunoSEQ multiplex PCR, while TCRdb's copy carries only in-frame clones and drops some. The sample records more than 100,000 clones, 90% to 95% being singletons. The receptor was isolated from an adult in good health. The starting material was peripheral blood, obtained on day 0 of AZD1222 vaccination.

The CDR3, as DNA: TGTGCCAGCAGCCCTCCCCAGGGCAATGGCTACACCTTC. Its protein is CASSPPQGNGYTF. This chain connects TRBV27 to TRBJ1-2; D is perhaps TRBD1 (5 bases). The CDR3 is 13 amino acids. The germline V gene has CDR1 MNHEY and CDR2 SMNVEV (reference sequence). V lost 6 bases and J 6 bases, leaving 14 bases between the germline ends.